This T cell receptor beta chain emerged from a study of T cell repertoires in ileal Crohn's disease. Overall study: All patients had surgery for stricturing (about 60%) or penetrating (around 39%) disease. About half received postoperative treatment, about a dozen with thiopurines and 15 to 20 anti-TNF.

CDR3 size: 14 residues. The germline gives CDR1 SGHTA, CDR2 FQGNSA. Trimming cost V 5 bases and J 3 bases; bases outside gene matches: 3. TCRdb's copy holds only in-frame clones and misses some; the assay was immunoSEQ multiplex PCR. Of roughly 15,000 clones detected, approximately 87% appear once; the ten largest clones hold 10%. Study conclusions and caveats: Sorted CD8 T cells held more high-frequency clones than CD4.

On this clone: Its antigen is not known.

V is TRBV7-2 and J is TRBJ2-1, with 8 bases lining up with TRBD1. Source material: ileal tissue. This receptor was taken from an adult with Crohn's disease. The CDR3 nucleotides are TGTGCCAGCAGCCCGGGACAGGACTACAATGAGCAGTTCTTC. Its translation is CASSPGQDYNEQFF.